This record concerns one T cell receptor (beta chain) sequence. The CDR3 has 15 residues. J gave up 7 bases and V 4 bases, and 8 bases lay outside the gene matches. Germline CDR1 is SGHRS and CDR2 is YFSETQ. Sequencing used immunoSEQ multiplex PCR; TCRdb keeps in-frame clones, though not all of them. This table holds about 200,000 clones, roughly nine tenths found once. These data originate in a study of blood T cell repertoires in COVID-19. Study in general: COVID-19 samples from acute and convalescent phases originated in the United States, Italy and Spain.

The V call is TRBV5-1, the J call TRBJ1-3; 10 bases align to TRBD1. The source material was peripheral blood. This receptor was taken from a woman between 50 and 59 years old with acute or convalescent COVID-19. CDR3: CASSDRQGAGNTIYF. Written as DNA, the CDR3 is TGCGCCAGCAGCGACCGACAGGGGGCAGGGAACACCATATATTTT.